What follows are 8 T cell receptor beta chains derived from one specimen sequenced in a study of control samples from healthy donors and cancer patients. Produced via immunoSEQ multiplex PCR; TCRdb's table is partial and in-frame only. The data hold about 160,000 clones, with approximately 94% observed a single time. The specimen sequenced was PBMCs. Every receptor here comes from a man between 60 and 75 years old with colorectal cancer.

The rearrangement uses TRBV4-3 and TRBJ2-7, with 8 positions matching TRBD1. Per germline, CDR1 LGHNA and CDR2 YSLEER. V was pared by 1 base and J by 5 bases, with 7 bases of the junction left unmatched. This CDR3 has 15 residues. The CDR3 DNA sequence: TGCGCCAGCAGCCAAGGTCCCCGACAGGGGAACGAGCAGTACTTC. Translation: CASSQGPRQGNEQYF.

The CDR3 sequence: CASRAEPGTDTQYF. CDR3 nucleotides: TGTGCCAGTAGGGCGGAACCGGGGACGGATACGCAGTATTTT. This chain uses TRBV19 with TRBJ2-3; D could derive from TRBD1 or TRBD2 (5 bases each). Germline V CDR1 and CDR2: LNHDA, SQIVND (reference sequence). Trimming took off 6 bases at V and 6 bases at J, with 16 bases between the two ends. The CDR3 spans 14 residues.

The rearrangement links TRBV5-1 to TRBJ2-7; tentative D call: TRBD2 (7 bases). Trimming removed 5 bases from V and 0 bases from J, with 18 bases in between. The CDR3 is 16 amino acids. From germline, CDR1 is SGHRS and CDR2 YFSETQ. The CDR3 protein is CASSSTGGPVSYEQYF. The CDR3 DNA reads TGCGCCAGCAGTTCTACGGGGGGCCCCGTCTCCTACGAGCAGTACTTC. The variable domain in full, with the rest retrieved from reference TRBV5-1 and TRBJ2-7, is KAGVTQTPRYLIKTRGQQVTLSCSPISGHRSVSWYQQTPGQGLQFLFEYFSETQRNKGNFPGRFSGRQFSNSRSEMNVSTLELGDSALYLCASSSTGGPVSYEQYFGPGTRLTVT.

The count of this clone is one. The chain combines TRBV2 with TRBJ1-2; D gene uncertain. CDR1 is SNHLY and CDR2 is FYNNEI in the germline V gene. The CDR3 runs 11 residues. V was shortened by 4 bases and J by 7 bases, with 7 bases between the two germline ends. In DNA, the CDR3 is TGTGCCAGCAGTGCGGACGGTGGCTACACCTTC. Protein product: CASSADGGYTF.

The V and J genes are TRBV19 and TRBJ1-4; no clear D gene. V was cut by 6 bases and J by 12 bases, with 20 bases left in between. Germline loops: CDR1 LNHDA, CDR2 SQIVND (reference sequence). CDR3 size: 14 residues. CDR3 residues: CASRKEKGSAELFF. CDR3 nucleotides: TGTGCCAGTAGGAAGGAGAAGGGTTCTGCGGAACTGTTTTTT.

This clone was recorded once. The genes are TRBV6-2 or TRBV6-3 and TRBJ2-7; no definite D call. V was trimmed by 5 bases and J by 5 bases, leaving 13 bases between them. Germline CDR1 is MNHEY and CDR2 is SVGEGT. The CDR3 is 13 amino acids. CDR3 DNA: TGTGCCAGCAGTCCGTCGGGTACCCACGAGCAGTACTTC. This translates into CASSPSGTHEQYF.

This chain joins TRBV6-5 and TRBJ2-7; tentative D call: TRBD1 (6 bases). The CDR3 sequence is 12 residues long. The V gene's germline CDR1 is MNHEY and CDR2 SVGAGI. Deletions cut 8 bases from V and 4 bases from J, with 12 bases between. In DNA, the CDR3 is TGTGCCAGCCGGGACATACTGTACGAGCAGTACTTC. It yields the protein CASRDILYEQYF.

The rearrangement uses TRBV4-1 and TRBJ1-4; TRBD1 agrees at 8 bases. CDR3 length: 17 amino acids. V was pared by 0 bases and J by 5 bases, with 8 bases of the junction left unmatched. Germline CDR1 is MGHRA and CDR2 is YSYEKL. CDR3 region: CASSQDRSGTGNEKLFF. The CDR3 nucleotides are TGCGCCAGCAGCCAAGATCGCTCGGGGACAGGAAATGAAAAACTGTTTTTT.